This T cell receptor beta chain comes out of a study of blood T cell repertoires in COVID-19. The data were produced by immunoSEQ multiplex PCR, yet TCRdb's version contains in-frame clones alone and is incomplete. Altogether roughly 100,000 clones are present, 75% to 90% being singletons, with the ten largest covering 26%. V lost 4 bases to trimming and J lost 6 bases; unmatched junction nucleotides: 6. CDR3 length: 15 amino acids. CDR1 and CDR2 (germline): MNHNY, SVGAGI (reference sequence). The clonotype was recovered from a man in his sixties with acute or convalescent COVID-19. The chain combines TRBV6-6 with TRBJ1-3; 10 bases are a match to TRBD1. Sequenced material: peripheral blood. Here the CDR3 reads CASSWGQGIENTIYF. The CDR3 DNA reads TGTGCCAGCAGTTGGGGACAGGGGATCGAAAACACCATATATTTT.